This T cell receptor beta chain was sequenced in a study of spatial heterogeneity in lung cancer. Germline V gene data show CDR1 as LGHDT and CDR2 as YNNKEL (reference sequence). The V end lost 0 bases, the J end lost 4 bases, and 15 bases lay between the germline ends. The CDR3 is 17 amino acids. Regarding time point: sample taken at primary tumor resection. Whole RNA was taken from tumor, nontumor lung or frozen PBMC; it was then sequenced unsorted. This clonotype has a count of ten or more. TCRdb re-called the 5' RACE reads through MiXCR, storing one row per CDR3 protein. The repertoire has some 25,000 distinct CDR3 sequences, around 4.7% of them found once; the top ten carry under 6.5%.

The genes are TRBV3-1 and TRBJ2-2; TRBD1 might be the D (6 bases). The receptor was isolated from a male donor with early-stage non-small cell lung cancer. The specimen comprised PBMCs, sampled at surgery. The CDR3 nucleotides read TGTGCCAGCAGCCAAGATGCAGGGGCATCGGGCACCGGGGAGCTGTTTTTT. It translates to CASSQDAGASGTGELFF. Based on the CDR3 plus reference TRBV3-1 and TRBJ2-2, the full variable domain is DTAVSQTPKYLVTQMGNDKSIKCEQNLGHDTMYWYKQDSKKFLKIMFSYNNKELIINETVPNRFSPKSPDKAHLNLHINSLELGDSAVYFCASSQDAGASGTGELFFGEGSRLTVL.